What follows are 14 T cell receptor beta chains derived from one specimen sequenced in a study of blood T cell repertoires in COVID-19. Clones were sequenced by immunoSEQ multiplex PCR, and TCRdb holds only the in-frame ones, with some missing. The sample has around 200,000 clones; 80% to 85% are singletons. The specimen sequenced was peripheral blood. The source of these receptors is a woman aged 40 to 49 with acute or convalescent COVID-19.

The chain has TRBV2 and TRBJ1-6; tentative D call: TRBD1 (5 bases). V lost 7 bases to trimming and J lost 5 bases, with 12 bases between them. The CDR3 sequence is 14 residues long. In germline, CDR1 is SNHLY, CDR2 FYNNEI. The CDR3 region has the DNA TGTGCCAGCACCTCTGCAGGGAATAATTCACCCCTCCACTTT. As protein: CASTSAGNNSPLHF.

The V call is TRBV27, the J call TRBJ2-1; D perhaps matches TRBD2 (5 bases). The CDR3 is 14 residues long. Germline CDR1 is MNHEY and CDR2 is SMNVEV (reference sequence). The V gene lost 5 bases and the J gene lost 5 bases, with 13 bases spanning the gap. The CDR3 nucleotides read TGTGCCAGCAGTCCTTCGGGGATGAACAATGAGCAGTTCTTC. This gives the protein CASSPSGMNNEQFF.

This clone was detected only a few times. The V call is TRBV2, the J call TRBJ2-3; no reliable D call. This CDR3 contains 15 residues. Germline CDR1 and CDR2: SNHLY and FYNNEI. The V end lost 0 bases, the J end lost 2 bases, and 9 bases lay between the germline ends. This CDR3 reads CASSEAYGDTDTQYF. The CDR3 nucleotides are TGTGCCAGCAGTGAAGCGTACGGAGACACAGATACGCAGTATTTT.

This chain links TRBV6-5 with TRBJ2-7, with 12 bases that match TRBD1. CDR3 length: 14 amino acids. Per germline, CDR1 MNHEY and CDR2 SVGAGI. V was pared by 6 bases and J by 5 bases, with 5 bases of the junction left unmatched. The CDR3 DNA follows: TGTGCCAGCAGCTTGGGACAGGGGGCCCACGAGCAGTACTTC. Protein: CASSLGQGAHEQYF.

V is TRBV28 and J is TRBJ2-1; D might be TRBD2 (6 bases). Trimming took off 6 bases at V and 10 bases at J, with 22 bases between the two ends. Germline lookup yields CDR1 MDHEN and CDR2 SYDVKM. This CDR3 comprises 15 residues. The CDR3 region has the DNA TGTGCCAGCAGGGCCCCCAGACTAGGTGTCGAGGAGCAGTTCTTC. It encodes CASRAPRLGVEEQFF. Full variable domain (missing parts from reference TRBV28 and TRBJ2-1): DVKVTQSSRYLVKRTGEKVFLECVQDMDHENMFWYRQDPGLGLRLIYFSYDVKMKEKGDIPEGYSVSREKKERFSLILESASTNQTSMYLCASRAPRLGVEEQFFGPGTRLTVL.

This clone was seen only once. The rearrangement links TRBV7-2 to TRBJ2-7; 9 nucleotides agree with TRBD2. This CDR3 comprises 16 residues. Germline-derived CDR1 and CDR2 are SGHTA and FQGNSA. The V and J ends lost 5 bases and 4 bases, in that order; junction bases with no gene match: 12. For the CDR3, the DNA is TGTGCCAGCAGCCGCGCACGGAGCGGGGGGAAATACGAGCAGTACTTC. Its protein is CASSRARSGGKYEQYF.

The chain is built from TRBV19 and TRBJ1-5, with a weak D call TRBD1 (6 bases). The CDR3 is made up of 16 amino acids. Germline loops: CDR1 LNHDA, CDR2 SQIVND (reference sequence). V dropped 9 bases and J dropped 4 bases, with 22 bases sitting between them. CDR3: CASHIGGQLRNQPQHF. Written as DNA, the CDR3 is TGTGCCAGCCACATTGGGGGACAACTAAGGAATCAGCCCCAGCATTTT. The variable domain in full, with the rest retrieved from reference TRBV19 and TRBJ1-5, is DGGITQSPKYLFRKEGQNVTLSCEQNLNHDAMYWYRQDPGQGLRLIYYSQIVNDFQKGDIAEGYSVSREKKESFPLTVTSAQKNPTAFYLCASHIGGQLRNQPQHFGDGTRLSIL.

This clone was seen only a few times. The chain couples TRBV4-1 to TRBJ1-4; D call uncertain. The CDR3 is 12 residues long. The germline V gene encodes CDR1 MGHRA and CDR2 YSYEKL. V dropped 2 bases and J dropped 6 bases, with 4 bases sitting between them. DNA for the CDR3: TGCGCCAGCAGCCAACCGTATGAAAAACTGTTTTTT. This codes for CASSQPYEKLFF.

This clone appeared a few times. The chain is built from TRBV6-5 and TRBJ2-2; D is possibly TRBD1 (6 bases). CDR1 and CDR2 (germline): MNHEY, SVGAGI. The CDR3 extends over 14 amino acids. Deletions cut 6 bases from V and 0 bases from J, with 8 bases between. The CDR3 region is CASRRTANTGELFF. The DNA of the CDR3 is TGTGCCAGCAGACGGACAGCGAACACCGGGGAGCTGTTTTTT.

The rearrangement joins TRBV7-3 to TRBJ2-2; 7 nucleotides agree with TRBD2. From germline, CDR1 is SGHTA and CDR2 FQGTGA. There are 17 residues in the CDR3. V shed 5 bases, J shed 4 bases, and the junction held 13 bases outside the gene matches. The CDR3 reads CASSPSGSSGLTGELFF. The CDR3 region has the DNA TGTGCCAGCAGCCCAAGCGGCTCTAGCGGCCTCACCGGGGAGCTGTTTTTT.

Remarks on this clone: Other DNA sequences in the sample encode the same CDR3. The rearrangement joins TRBV15 to TRBJ2-7, with TRBD1 matching 11 bases. This CDR3 has 15 amino acids. Losses at the gene ends were 3 bases for V and 4 bases for J; bases not matched to a gene: 5. Germline lookup yields CDR1 LNHNV and CDR2 YYDKDF (reference sequence). CDR3 sequence reads: CATSRGGTGGYEQYF. The DNA of the CDR3 is TGTGCCACCAGCAGGGGGGGGACAGGGGGATACGAGCAGTACTTC.

The chain carries TRBV21-1 and TRBJ2-7; no DNA check was done on the table's D call, TRBD2. TRBV21-1 is noted as a pseudogene. The length of the CDR3 is 15 residues. CDR3 region: CASGYRDLLSYEQYF. CDR3 nucleotides: TGTGCCAGCGGTTACCGGGACTTACTTTCCTACGAGCAGTACTTC.

The chain has TRBV13 and TRBJ2-7, with D possibly TRBD1 on 6 matching bases. V lost 0 bases and J lost 4, with 7 bases in between. This CDR3 is built from 13 residues. The germline V gene has CDR1 PRHDT and CDR2 FYEKMQ (reference sequence). The CDR3 here is CASSLGDRYEQYF. For the CDR3, the DNA is TGTGCCAGCAGCTTAGGGGACAGATACGAGCAGTACTTC.

The chain is built from TRBV7-6 and TRBJ1-5; D unclear. This CDR3 spans 18 amino acids. The V end lost 1 base, the J end lost 0 bases, and 16 bases lay between the germline ends. Germline V gene data show CDR1 as SGHVS and CDR2 as FNYEAQ. The CDR3 reads CASSLVTSGPYSNQPQHF. In nucleotides, the CDR3 is TGTGCCAGCAGCTTAGTAACCTCAGGCCCTTATAGCAATCAGCCCCAGCATTTT.